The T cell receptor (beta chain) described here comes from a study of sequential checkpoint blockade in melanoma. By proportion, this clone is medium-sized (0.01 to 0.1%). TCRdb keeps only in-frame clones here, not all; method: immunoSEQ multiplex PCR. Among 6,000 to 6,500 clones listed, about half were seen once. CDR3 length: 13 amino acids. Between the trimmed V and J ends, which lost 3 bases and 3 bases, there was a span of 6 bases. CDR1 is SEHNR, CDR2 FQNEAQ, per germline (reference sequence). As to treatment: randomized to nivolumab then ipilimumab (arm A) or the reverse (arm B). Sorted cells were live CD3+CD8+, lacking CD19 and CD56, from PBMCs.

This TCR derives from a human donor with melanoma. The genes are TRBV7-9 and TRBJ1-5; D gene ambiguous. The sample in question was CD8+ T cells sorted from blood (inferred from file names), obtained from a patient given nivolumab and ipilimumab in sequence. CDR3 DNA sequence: TGTGCCAGCAGCTTCGGTATCAATCAGCCCCAGCATTTT. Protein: CASSFGINQPQHF.